What follows describes a single T cell receptor beta chain. This specimen belongs to a study of blood T cell repertoires in COVID-19. Study-level information: Samples of COVID-19 (acute and convalescent) were obtained from the United States, Italy and Spain.

Assay used: immunoSEQ multiplex PCR; TCRdb lists only in-frame clones, some missing. The data contain 100,000 to 110,000 clones, about 77% of them seen just once; the ten biggest clones take up 12%. V lost 5 bases to trimming and J lost 4 bases; unmatched junction nucleotides: 15. Germline V lookup: CDR1 MNHNY, CDR2 SVGAGI (reference sequence). The CDR3 totals 17 residues. The receptor comes from a woman aged 65 to 85 with acute or convalescent COVID-19. The chain links TRBV6-6 to TRBJ2-7, with TRBD2 identical over 9 bases. Specimen: peripheral blood. CDR3 sequence (DNA): TGTGCCAGCAGTCTCCCCGGTGGGGCGGGGGGGCGTTACGAGCAGTACTTC. Translated: CASSLPGGAGGRYEQYF.